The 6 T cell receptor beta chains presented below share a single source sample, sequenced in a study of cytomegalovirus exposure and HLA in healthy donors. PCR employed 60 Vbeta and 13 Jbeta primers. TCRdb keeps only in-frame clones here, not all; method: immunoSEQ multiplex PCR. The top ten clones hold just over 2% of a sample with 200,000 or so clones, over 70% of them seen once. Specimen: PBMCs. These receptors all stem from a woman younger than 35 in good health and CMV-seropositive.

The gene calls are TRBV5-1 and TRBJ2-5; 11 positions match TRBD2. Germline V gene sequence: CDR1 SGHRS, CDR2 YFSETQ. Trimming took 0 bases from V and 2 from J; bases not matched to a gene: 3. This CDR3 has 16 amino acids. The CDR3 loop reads CASSLAGTSGQETQYF. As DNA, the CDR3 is TGCGCCAGCAGCTTGGCCGGGACTAGCGGTCAAGAGACCCAGTACTTC.

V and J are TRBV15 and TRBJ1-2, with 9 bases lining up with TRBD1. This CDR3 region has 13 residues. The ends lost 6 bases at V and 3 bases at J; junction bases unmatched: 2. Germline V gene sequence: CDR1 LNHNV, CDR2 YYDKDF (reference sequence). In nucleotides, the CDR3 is TGTGCCACCAGTACAGGGGGCGACTATGGCTACACCTTC. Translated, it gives CATSTGGDYGYTF.

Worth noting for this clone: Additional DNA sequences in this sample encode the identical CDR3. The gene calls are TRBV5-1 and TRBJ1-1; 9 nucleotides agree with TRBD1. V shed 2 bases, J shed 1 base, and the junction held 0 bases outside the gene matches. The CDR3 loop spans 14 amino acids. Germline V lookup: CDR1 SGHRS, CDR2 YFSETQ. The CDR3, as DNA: TGCGCCAGCAGCTTACAGGGGGCGAACACTGAAGCTTTCTTT. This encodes CASSLQGANTEAFF.

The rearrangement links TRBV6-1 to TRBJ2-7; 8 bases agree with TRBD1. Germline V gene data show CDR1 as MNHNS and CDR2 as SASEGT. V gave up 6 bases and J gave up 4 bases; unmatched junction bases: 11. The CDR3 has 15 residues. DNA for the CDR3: TGTGCCAGCAGCCCGGACAGGGCAGTGGCTTACGAGCAGTACTTC. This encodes CASSPDRAVAYEQYF.

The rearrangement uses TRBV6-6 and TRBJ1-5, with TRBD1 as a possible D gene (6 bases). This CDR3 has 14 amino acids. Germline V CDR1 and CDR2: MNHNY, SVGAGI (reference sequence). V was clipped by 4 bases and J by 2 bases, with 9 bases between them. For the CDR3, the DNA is TGTGCCAGCAGTTCCAGGGGCGGCAATCAGCCCCAGCATTTT. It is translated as CASSSRGGNQPQHF.

The CDR3 region is CASSPGQAIVSKRQPQHF. The CDR3 nucleotides read TGTGCCAGTAGCCCGGGACAGGCAATAGTTAGCAAGCGGCAGCCCCAGCATTTT. V and J are TRBV19 and TRBJ1-5; 8 bases fit TRBD1. CDR3 length: 18 amino acids. The V gene end was trimmed by 6 bases and the J gene end by 7 bases; junction bases not matched to a gene: 20. Germline V gives CDR1 LNHDA, CDR2 SQIVND (reference sequence).